This TCR beta chain was captured in a study of T-cell reconstitution after alpha-beta-depleted transplantation in children. A TCRbeta library incorporating unique molecular identifiers was prepared. A single record per CDR3 protein comes from TCRdb applying MiXCR to the PCR reads. The table includes around 94,000 distinct CDR3 sequences, about 5.6% detected once. This clonotype was counted many times. The germline gives CDR1 MNHEY, CDR2 SVGAGI. The CDR3 has 13 amino acids. Trimming pared 4 bases from V and 5 bases from J, leaving 12 bases between. This TCR was recovered from a female patient between 2 and 15 years old who had a stem cell transplant for Fanconi anemia, so the T cells may come from the graft donor. The material was PBMCs, mostly from graft donor cells, obtained 60 days after TCRalphabeta/CD19-depleted stem cell transplant. The chain recombines TRBV6-5 with TRBJ2-7; D is ambiguous. CDR3 protein: CASSWSLLHEQYF. CDR3 nucleotides: TGTGCCAGCAGTTGGAGTCTTCTACACGAGCAGTACTTC.